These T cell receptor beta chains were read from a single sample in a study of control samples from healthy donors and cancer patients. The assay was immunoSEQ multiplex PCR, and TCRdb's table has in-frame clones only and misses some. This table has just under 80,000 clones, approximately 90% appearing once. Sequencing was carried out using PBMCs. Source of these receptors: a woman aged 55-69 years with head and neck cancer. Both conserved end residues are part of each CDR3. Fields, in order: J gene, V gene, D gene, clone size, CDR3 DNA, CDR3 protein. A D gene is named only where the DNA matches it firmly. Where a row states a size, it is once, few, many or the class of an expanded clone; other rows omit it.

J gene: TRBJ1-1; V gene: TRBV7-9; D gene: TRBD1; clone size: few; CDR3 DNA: TGTGCCAGCCTCGTTGAGGGGGCGAACACTGAAGCTTTCTTT; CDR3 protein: CASLVEGANTEAFF
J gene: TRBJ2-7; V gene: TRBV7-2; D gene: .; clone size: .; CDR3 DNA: TGTGCCAGCAGCTTATTACAGGCAGGAAGTTTCTACGAGCAGTACTTC; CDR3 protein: CASSLLQAGSFYEQYF
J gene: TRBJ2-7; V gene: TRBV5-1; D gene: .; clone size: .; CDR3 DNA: TGCGCCAGCAGCTCGAAAACGAAATTTAACTACGAGCAGTACTTC; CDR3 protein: CASSSKTKFNYEQYF
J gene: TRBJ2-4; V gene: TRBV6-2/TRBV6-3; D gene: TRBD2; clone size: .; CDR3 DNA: TGTGCCAGCAGTTCTGGCGGGAGGGCCGAGAACATTCAGTACTTC; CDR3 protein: CASSSGGRAENIQYF
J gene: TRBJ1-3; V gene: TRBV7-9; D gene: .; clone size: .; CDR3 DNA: TGTGCCAGCAGCTTATACACGGGCGGAAACACCATATATTTT; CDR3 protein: CASSLYTGGNTIYF
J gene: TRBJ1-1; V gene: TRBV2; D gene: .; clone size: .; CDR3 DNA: TGTGCCAGCAGTGATGAGAGGAGGACTGAAGCTTTCTTT; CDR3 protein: CASSDERRTEAFF
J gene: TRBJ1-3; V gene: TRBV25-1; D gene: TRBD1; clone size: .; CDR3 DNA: TGTGCCAGCAGTGGACAGGGGTCCGCTCTTAGCTCTGGAAACACCATATATTTT; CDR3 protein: CASSGQGSALSSGNTIYF
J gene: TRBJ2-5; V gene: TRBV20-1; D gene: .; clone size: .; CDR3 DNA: TGCAGTGCCACATGGCCGCCTACCCAGTACTTC; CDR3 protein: CSATWPPTQYF
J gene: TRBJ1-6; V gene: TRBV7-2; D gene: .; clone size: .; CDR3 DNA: TGTGCCAGCAGCTTATATGGGAGCTCCTATAATTCACCCCTCCACTTT; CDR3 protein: CASSLYGSSYNSPLHF
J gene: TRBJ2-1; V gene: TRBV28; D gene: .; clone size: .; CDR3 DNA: TGTGCCAGCAGTTTCCGGCGCAATGAGCAGTTCTTC; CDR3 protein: CASSFRRNEQFF
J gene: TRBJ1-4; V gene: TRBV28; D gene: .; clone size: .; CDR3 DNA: TGTGCCAGCAGTACCTCCGACAACTTTGCAACTAATGAAAAACTGTTTTTT; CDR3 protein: CASSTSDNFATNEKLFF
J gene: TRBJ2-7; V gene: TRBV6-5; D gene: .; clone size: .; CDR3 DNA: TGTGCCAGCAGTTCTCTCTACTACGAGCAGTACTTC; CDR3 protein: CASSSLYYEQYF
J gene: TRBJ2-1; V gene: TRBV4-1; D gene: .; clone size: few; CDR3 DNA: TGCGCCAGCAGCCAAGGGTTGCGCGGGACTTACAATGAGCAGTTCTTC; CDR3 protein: CASSQGLRGTYNEQFF
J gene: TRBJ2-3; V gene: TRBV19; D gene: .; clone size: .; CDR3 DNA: TGTGCCAGTAGTATTGCCAGAACAGATACGCAGTATTTT; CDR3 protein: CASSIARTDTQYF
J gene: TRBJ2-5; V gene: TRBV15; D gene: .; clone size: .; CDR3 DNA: TGTGCCACCAGCAGAGGCCATTCGCGAGAGACCCAGTACTTC; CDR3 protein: CATSRGHSRETQYF
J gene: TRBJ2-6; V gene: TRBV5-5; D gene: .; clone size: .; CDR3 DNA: TGTGCCAGCAGCTTGACAGCCTCTGGGGCCAACGTCCTGACTTTC; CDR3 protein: CASSLTASGANVLTF
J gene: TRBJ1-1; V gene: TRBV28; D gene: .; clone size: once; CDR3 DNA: TGTGCCAGCAGACCAGGACAGACCATGAACACTGAAGCTTTCTTT; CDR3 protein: CASRPGQTMNTEAFF
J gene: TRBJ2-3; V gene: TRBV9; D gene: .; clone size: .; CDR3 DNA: TGTGCCAGCAGCGTCCTAGAGAGGTCCACAGATACGCAGTATTTT; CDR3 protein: CASSVLERSTDTQYF